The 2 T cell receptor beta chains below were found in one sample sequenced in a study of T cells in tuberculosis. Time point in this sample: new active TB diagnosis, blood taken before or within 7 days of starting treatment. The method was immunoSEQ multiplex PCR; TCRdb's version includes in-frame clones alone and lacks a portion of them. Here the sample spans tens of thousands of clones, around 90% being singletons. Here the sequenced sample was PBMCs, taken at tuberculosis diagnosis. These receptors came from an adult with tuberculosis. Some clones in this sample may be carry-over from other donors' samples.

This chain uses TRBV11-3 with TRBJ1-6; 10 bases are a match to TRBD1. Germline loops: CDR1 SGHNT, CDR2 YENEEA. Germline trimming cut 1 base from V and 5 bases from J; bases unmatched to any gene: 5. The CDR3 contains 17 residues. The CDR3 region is CASSLGDRGLHNSPLHF. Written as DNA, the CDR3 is TGTGCCAGCAGCTTAGGGGACAGGGGCCTCCATAATTCACCCCTCCACTTT.

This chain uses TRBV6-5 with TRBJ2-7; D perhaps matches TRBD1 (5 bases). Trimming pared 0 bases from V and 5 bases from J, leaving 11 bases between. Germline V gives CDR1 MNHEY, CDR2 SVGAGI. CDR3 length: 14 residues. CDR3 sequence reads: CASSYSSGLDEQYF. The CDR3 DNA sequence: TGTGCCAGCAGTTACTCATCAGGGCTCGACGAGCAGTACTTC.